Below, 14 T cell receptor beta chains from the same sample are listed, as sequenced in a study of T-cell memory formation after mild COVID-19. One entry per CDR3 protein results from TCRdb running MiXCR on the 5' RACE reads. The top ten clones hold about a fifth of a sample with 400,000 to 450,000 distinct CDR3 sequences, around 17% of them seen once. Sequencing was performed on PBMCs or a T cell subset sorted from them (not recorded which). The receptors derive from a man younger than 30 who had mild COVID-19 (a few samples of this study predate the infection). Cell type and time point are not known.

This clonotype was found a few times. J is TRBJ2-3 and V is TRBV11-2; D possibly uses TRBD1 or TRBD2 (5 bases each). The CDR3 is 17 amino acids. The germline V and J ends were trimmed by 4 bases and 0 bases, with 17 bases remaining between them. CDR1 and CDR2 (germline): SGHAT, FQNNGV. The chain's CDR3 is CASSSRWPGRSTDTQYF. The CDR3 DNA is TGTGCCAGCAGCTCCCGCTGGCCGGGGCGCAGCACAGATACGCAGTATTTT.

V usage is TRBV6-5 and J usage is TRBJ1-1, with D perhaps matching TRBD1 (5 bases). This CDR3 spans 13 amino acids. Trimming stripped 2 bases from V and 6 bases from J, with 10 bases between. Germline values: CDR1 MNHEY, CDR2 SVGAGI. CDR3 nucleotides: TGTGCCAGCAGTTACGGAGGGGTCGCTGAAGCTTTCTTT. This sequence encodes CASSYGGVAEAFF.

This clonotype occurred a few times. The CDR3 here is CASSPGRRHNEQFF. The CDR3, as DNA: TGCGCCAGCAGCCCCGGCAGGCGACACAATGAGCAGTTCTTC. The V and J genes are TRBV4-3 and TRBJ2-1; no definite D call. Germline CDR1 and CDR2: LGHNA and YSLEER. CDR3 length: 14 residues. Trimming cost V 4 bases and J 5 bases, with 12 bases left between them.

This clonotype showed up just a few times. The chain recombines TRBV7-2 with TRBJ2-2; D gene unclear. The CDR3 sequence is 15 residues long. Germline loops: CDR1 SGHTA, CDR2 FQGNSA. V was shortened by 0 bases and J by 4 bases, with 9 bases between the two germline ends. DNA for the CDR3: TGTGCCAGCAGCTTAGCCCTAATGGGCACCGGGGAGCTGTTTTTT. Its translation is CASSLALMGTGELFF.

V is TRBV3-1 and J is TRBJ1-2, with 7 bases that match TRBD1. V was clipped by 1 base and J by 6 bases; unmatched bases: 8. CDR3 length equals 15 residues. CDR1 LGHDT and CDR2 YNNKEL come from the germline V gene (reference sequence). DNA of the CDR3: TGTGCCAGCAGCCAAGGGACAGGCCTGTCCAATGGCTACACCTTC. Its translation is CASSQGTGLSNGYTF.

This clonotype was observed at least ten times. The chain recombines TRBV5-5 with TRBJ2-1, with TRBD2 matching over 10 bases. J gave up 1 base and V 4 bases, and 5 bases lay outside the gene matches. This CDR3 is built from 16 residues. The germline V gene encodes CDR1 SGHKS and CDR2 YYEKEE (reference sequence). The CDR3 DNA reads TGTGCCAGCAGCCCTAGCGGGGGCCTTTCCTACAATGAGCAGTTCTTC. Protein: CASSPSGGLSYNEQFF.

The table lists this clonotype with a few counts. V usage is TRBV29-1 and J usage is TRBJ2-5, with D possibly matching TRBD2 (6 bases). V was trimmed by 0 bases and J by 1 base, leaving 15 bases between them. CDR1 and CDR2 from the germline V gene are SQVTM and ANQGSEA. The CDR3 covers 16 residues. The CDR3 sequence: CSVEEGRAGGQETQYF. Written as DNA, the CDR3 is TGCAGCGTTGAAGAGGGCAGAGCCGGGGGCCAAGAGACCCAGTACTTC.

V is TRBV7-2 and J is TRBJ2-5; 12 bases are a match to TRBD2. The ends lost 5 bases at V and 7 bases at J; junction bases unmatched: 8. This CDR3 has 15 residues. In germline, CDR1 is SGHTA, CDR2 FQGNSA. The chain's CDR3 is CASSKLAGGRGTQYF. The DNA of the CDR3 is TGTGCCAGCAGCAAACTAGCGGGGGGCCGAGGGACCCAGTACTTC.

This clonotype has ten or more counts. The rearrangement joins TRBV18 to TRBJ2-4; D remains unclear. The CDR3 covers 14 residues. Trimming took off 3 bases at V and 5 bases at J, with 11 bases between the two ends. Germline V gives CDR1 KGHSH, CDR2 LQKENI. The CDR3 protein is CASSPRWAENIQYF. The DNA for the CDR3 is TGTGCCAGCTCACCCCGTTGGGCCGAAAACATTCAGTACTTC.

The rearrangement joins TRBV7-2 to TRBJ2-7, with 11 bases that match TRBD2. Looked up from germline, CDR1 is SGHTA and CDR2 is FQGNSA. This CDR3 has 13 amino acids. V lost 5 bases and J lost 6; bases outside the gene matches: 3. Written as DNA, the CDR3 is TGTGCCAGCAGCCTTAGCGGGGGGGGCGAGCAGTACGTC. Its translation is CASSLSGGGEQYV.

The chain recombines TRBV5-1 with TRBJ2-7, with 7 nucleotides matching TRBD1. This CDR3 is built from 17 residues. J gave up 2 bases and V 4 bases, and 15 bases lay outside the gene matches. CDR1 and CDR2 (germline): SGHRS, YFSETQ. The CDR3 is CASSPEAFNRGPYEQYV. CDR3 DNA sequence: TGCGCCAGCAGCCCCGAGGCTTTCAACAGGGGCCCCTACGAGCAGTACGTC.

The chain is built from TRBV18 and TRBJ2-1; 10 bases are a match to TRBD2. The CDR3 is 17 residues long. Germline CDR1 is KGHSH and CDR2 is LQKENI. V shed 3 bases, J shed 10 bases, and the junction held 15 bases outside the gene matches. CDR3 sequence reads: CASSPLLPSGGPQEQFF. CDR3 sequence (DNA): TGTGCCAGCTCACCTCTCCTCCCTAGCGGGGGTCCGCAGGAGCAGTTCTTC.

This clonotype was counted ten times or more. The CDR3 DNA reads as TGTGCCAGCAGCTTGCGTCAGGACTACACCGGGGAGCTGTTTTTT. Its protein is CASSLRQDYTGELFF. The rearrangement joins TRBV5-6 to TRBJ2-2; tentatively, D is TRBD2 (5 bases). V was trimmed by 1 base and J by 3 bases, leaving 10 bases between them. There are 15 residues in the CDR3. Germline values: CDR1 SGHDT, CDR2 YYEEEE.

The sample holds one count of this clonotype. One end of the junction varies from germline; a read error may be responsible. J is TRBJ2-5 and V is TRBV7-6; 9 bases match TRBD2. The CDR3 runs to 15 residues. Germline CDR1 and CDR2: SGHVS and FNYEAQ. The CDR3 sequence: CDSSSTLLSGGTQYF. The CDR3 region has the DNA TGTGACAGCAGCTCAACACTCCTTAGCGGGGGGACCCAGTACTTC.